This T cell receptor beta chain was identified in a study of beta chain features in type 1 diabetes. Note on this clone: Its antigen remains unidentified.

The study, taken as a whole, reports: All four CD4+ subsets of Type 1 diabetes patients contained TCRB CDR3s that were moderately but significantly shorter.

V was pared by 0 bases and J by 6 bases, with 6 bases between. Looked up from germline, CDR1 is GTSNPN and CDR2 is SVGIG (reference sequence). The CDR3 is 12 residues long. Sequencing targeted expressed TCRB transcripts, as all isolated RNA had been reverse transcribed. Using immunoSEQ multiplex PCR, the repertoire was profiled, and TCRdb retains in-frame clones only, with some absent. The sample lists 680,000 or so clones, about an eighth occurring once. The specimen was naive CD4+ T cells from blood. This chain uses TRBV30 with TRBJ2-1; the D is unclear. This receptor was identified in a young man with type 1 diabetes. The CDR3 bases are TGTGCCTGGAGTGTTAGGGTCAATGAGCAGTTCTTC. Its translation: CAWSVRVNEQFF.